The rows below give T cell receptor beta chains drawn from one sample of a study of T cell repertoires in cytomegalovirus infection. TCRdb re-called the reads through MiXCR, storing one row per CDR3 protein. Here the sample spans a few hundred thousand distinct CDR3 sequences, about 34% being singletons. These TCRs are of unknown antigen specificity. This sample comprised cultured PBMCs, obtained from culture after CMV antigen stimulation. These receptors were obtained from a human donor in good health (CMV status not recorded). Some clones in this sample may be carry-over from other donors' samples. Both conserved end residues are part of each CDR3. The order of the fields is V gene, D gene, clone size, J gene, CDR3 protein, CDR3 DNA. The D gene is left open where the match is weak. Size values are once, few and many counts, or a class for expanded clones, and some rows have none.

V gene: TRBV19
D gene: .
clone size: few
J gene: TRBJ1-6
CDR3 protein: CASKEYNSPLHF
CDR3 DNA: TGTGCCAGTAAGGAGTATAATTCACCCCTCCACTTT

V gene: TRBV19
D gene: TRBD2
clone size: .
J gene: TRBJ2-1
CDR3 protein: CASSANRTSGRKNEQFF
CDR3 DNA: TGTGCCAGTAGTGCCAATCGGACTAGCGGGAGGAAGAATGAGCAGTTCTTC

V gene: TRBV20-1
D gene: TRBD1
clone size: .
J gene: TRBJ2-6
CDR3 protein: CSASPRTGADGANVLTF
CDR3 DNA: TGCAGTGCTAGTCCACGGACAGGGGCCGACGGGGCCAACGTCCTGACTTTC

V gene: TRBV4-3
D gene: .
clone size: .
J gene: TRBJ1-2
CDR3 protein: CASSQDLAAGRGYGYTF
CDR3 DNA: TGCGCCAGCAGCCAAGATCTCGCGGCAGGCCGGGGCTATGGCTACACCTTC

V gene: TRBV12-3/TRBV12-4
D gene: TRBD2
clone size: .
J gene: TRBJ2-3
CDR3 protein: CASSRGGADTQYF
CDR3 DNA: TGTGCCAGCAGCCGCGGGGGGGCAGATACGCAGTATTTT

V gene: TRBV11-2
D gene: TRBD2
clone size: few
J gene: TRBJ2-2
CDR3 protein: CASSLGAGGTGELFF
CDR3 DNA: TGTGCCAGCAGCTTAGGAGCGGGAGGTACCGGGGAGCTGTTTTTT

V gene: TRBV19
D gene: .
clone size: .
J gene: TRBJ2-3
CDR3 protein: CASTEKLGVGTDTQYF
CDR3 DNA: TGTGCCAGTACTGAAAAGCTAGGAGTCGGTACAGATACGCAGTATTTT

V gene: TRBV7-6
D gene: TRBD2
clone size: many
J gene: TRBJ2-1
CDR3 protein: CASSLGPLAESYNEQFF
CDR3 DNA: TGTGCCAGCAGCTTAGGGCCCCTAGCGGAGTCCTACAATGAGCAGTTCTTC

V gene: TRBV27
D gene: .
clone size: .
J gene: TRBJ1-1
CDR3 protein: CASRQGGNTEAFF
CDR3 DNA: TGTGCCAGCCGCCAAGGGGGGAACACTGAAGCTTTCTTT

V gene: TRBV6-1
D gene: .
clone size: few
J gene: TRBJ1-2
CDR3 protein: CASTNRVREYGYTF
CDR3 DNA: TGTGCCAGCACTAACAGGGTTCGAGAATACGGCTACACCTTC

V gene: TRBV4-1
D gene: .
clone size: .
J gene: TRBJ1-1
CDR3 protein: CASSQGPGFLNTEAFF
CDR3 DNA: TGCGCCAGCAGCCAAGGACCGGGATTTCTGAACACTGAAGCTTTCTTT

V gene: TRBV19
D gene: .
clone size: .
J gene: TRBJ2-3
CDR3 protein: CASSIGGTQRTDTQYF
CDR3 DNA: TGTGCCAGTAGTATAGGCGGGACACAACGCACAGATACGCAGTATTTT

V gene: TRBV11-2
D gene: .
clone size: .
J gene: TRBJ1-5
CDR3 protein: CASSQHSNQPQHF
CDR3 DNA: TGTGCCAGCAGCCAGCATAGCAATCAGCCCCAGCATTTT

V gene: TRBV6-2/TRBV6-3
D gene: .
clone size: few
J gene: TRBJ1-2
CDR3 protein: CASSYGYYGYTF
CDR3 DNA: TGTGCCAGCAGTTACGGGTACTATGGCTACACCTTC

V gene: TRBV12-3/TRBV12-4
D gene: TRBD1
clone size: few
J gene: TRBJ1-1
CDR3 protein: CASTQGTLNTEAFF
CDR3 DNA: TGTGCCAGCACACAGGGGACCTTGAACACTGAAGCTTTCTTT

V gene: TRBV7-2
D gene: TRBD1
clone size: few
J gene: TRBJ2-1
CDR3 protein: CASSLRDRLFF
CDR3 DNA: TGTGCCAGCAGCCTCCGGGACAGGCTTTTCTTC

V gene: TRBV19
D gene: .
clone size: .
J gene: TRBJ1-1
CDR3 protein: CASSMKFGSTEAFF
CDR3 DNA: TGTGCCAGTAGTATGAAATTTGGAAGCACTGAAGCTTTCTTT

V gene: TRBV2
D gene: .
clone size: few
J gene: TRBJ2-5
CDR3 protein: CASIQVQVWTQYF
CDR3 DNA: TGTGCCAGCATTCAGGTCCAAGTATGGACCCAGTACTTC

V gene: TRBV14
D gene: .
clone size: .
J gene: TRBJ2-5
CDR3 protein: CASSRSLGGQETQYF
CDR3 DNA: TGTGCCAGCAGCCGAAGCCTTGGGGGCCAAGAGACCCAGTACTTC

V gene: TRBV12-3/TRBV12-4
D gene: TRBD1
clone size: once
J gene: TRBJ2-1
CDR3 protein: CASSFRQGRLGEQFF
CDR3 DNA: TGTGCCAGCAGTTTTCGACAGGGAAGGCTGGGCGAGCAGTTCTTC

V gene: TRBV15
D gene: .
clone size: .
J gene: TRBJ1-1
CDR3 protein: CATTHGPNTEAFF
CDR3 DNA: TGTGCCACCACCCACGGGCCAAACACTGAAGCTTTCTTT

V gene: TRBV4-3
D gene: TRBD1
clone size: few
J gene: TRBJ1-2
CDR3 protein: CASGGQGEYRYTF
CDR3 DNA: TGCGCCAGCGGAGGACAGGGGGAGTATCGCTACACCTTC

V gene: TRBV28
D gene: TRBD1
clone size: .
J gene: TRBJ1-1
CDR3 protein: CASSLGQGAAEAFF
CDR3 DNA: TGTGCCAGCAGTTTAGGGCAGGGGGCCGCTGAAGCTTTCTTT

V gene: TRBV6-1
D gene: TRBD1
clone size: .
J gene: TRBJ2-7
CDR3 protein: CASSHIIPGQGADEQYF
CDR3 DNA: TGTGCCAGCAGTCATATTATCCCGGGACAGGGGGCTGACGAGCAGTACTTC

V gene: TRBV4-3
D gene: TRBD1
clone size: .
J gene: TRBJ1-4
CDR3 protein: CASSPGQAGTNEKLFF
CDR3 DNA: TGCGCCAGCAGCCCCGGACAGGCTGGGACTAATGAAAAACTGTTTTTT

V gene: TRBV5-4
D gene: TRBD2
clone size: .
J gene: TRBJ2-1
CDR3 protein: CASSLRLAGGLDNEQFF
CDR3 DNA: TGTGCCAGCAGCTTGAGACTAGCGGGAGGCCTTGACAATGAGCAGTTCTTC

V gene: TRBV12-3/TRBV12-4
D gene: TRBD2
clone size: .
J gene: TRBJ2-1
CDR3 protein: CASSIGTSGTAEQFF
CDR3 DNA: TGTGCCAGCAGCATAGGGACTAGCGGGACGGCTGAGCAGTTCTTC

V gene: TRBV7-2
D gene: .
clone size: many
J gene: TRBJ2-5
CDR3 protein: CASSLWQGRGETQYF
CDR3 DNA: TGTGCCAGCAGCTTATGGCAGGGGAGGGGAGAGACCCAGTACTTC